This TCR beta chain was sequenced during a study of naive and memory T cell subsets. Study-level results: No ground truth validated the naive and memory repertoire findings.

CMV status came from CD4+ IFNgamma after overnight CMV lysate stimulation. This clonotype was detected a few times. What it binds is unknown. The beta constant-region primer was an equimolar mix of two oligonucleotides covering TRBC1 and TRBC2. The cDNA 3' end received a ligated single-stranded oligonucleotide carrying the SP2 primer and a 12-nucleotide UMI. Four rounds of PCR amplified the ligated cDNA using nested alpha and beta constant-region primers plus SP2. TCRdb used MiXCR to reprocess the UMI-ligation and nested PCR reads, holding one entry per CDR3 protein. Among tens of thousands of distinct CDR3 sequences listed, about 14% were seen once. This CDR3 has 14 residues. The trim removed 5 bases at V and 3 bases at J, leaving 7 bases unmatched. CDR1 is SGHTA and CDR2 is FQGNSA in the germline V gene.

The chain uses TRBV7-2 and TRBJ2-7; 7 nucleotides line up with TRBD1. The receptor's source is a human donor in good health. The sequenced sample was effector memory CD4+ T cells from blood. Subset here: effector memory, CD45RA- CD27-. The DNA of the CDR3 is TGTGCCAGCAGCACCCCGGACAGGTTCTACGAGCAGTACTTC. Protein product: CASSTPDRFYEQYF.